This T cell receptor beta chain was captured by sequencing in a study of T cells after yellow fever vaccination (dated by TCRdb to the late 2010s). Regarding the study in general: The SMART-Seq v4 Ultra Low Input RNA kit was used to prepare libraries from fractions with low cell numbers. Two healthy male donors, one aged 18 to 30 and one aged 30 to 40 years, made up the cohort. Blood samples were taken at several timepoints before and after primary and secondary immunization, and bulk PBMC replicates and cell subsets were isolated. Bulk TCR alpha and beta repertoires were sequenced longitudinally to track T-cell clones before and after primary and booster YFV17D yellow fever vaccination.

What the study reported, not specific to this receptor: FACS-sorted repertoires could contain abundant contaminating clonotypes from the bulk population, so computational filtering was required. A small share of clonotypes was detected in both CD4 and CD8 compartments, with the overlap likely arising from convergent recombination. The secondary T-cell response was weaker than the primary response but faster, peaking on day 5 instead of day 15. Most clones expanded after primary vaccination were re-detected after the booster (just under 97% of CD4 and around 88% of CD8), suggesting broad memory maintenance. Because the study included only two donors, the extent to which the findings can be generalized is limited.

According to the study, the label for this sample's treatment or condition signals: live attenuated yellow fever vaccine strain. Two biological replicates of bulk PBMCs were collected at each blood-draw timepoint. A standard Ficoll-Paque protocol was used to isolate PBMCs from peripheral blood. TriZol was used to extract RNA from bulk PBMCs, from CD4 and CD8 fractions, and from dextramer-positive and dextramer-negative fractions. Synthesis of TCR cDNA relied on 5'RACE template switching, a step that introduced a universal primer site along with unique molecular identifiers. Priming of cDNA synthesis was performed from both the TCR alpha and TCR beta constant segments. Two PCR steps were used to amplify libraries, with sample barcodes and sequencing adapters being added in the second step. Sequencing of libraries was done on Illumina HiSeq 2500 (2x100 bp) or NovaSeq (2x150 bp). The authors processed their data as follows. MIGEC was used to demultiplex reads and collapse the reads into UMI consensus sequences, and MiXCR was used for V(D)J alignment. Clonotypes responding to the vaccine were identified with edgeR on replicate PBMC samples, with the criteria of FDR below 0.01 and a log2 fold change above 5 up to day 15. Bulk clonotypes were assigned CD4 or CD8 identity according to which sequenced CD4 or CD8 repertoire held them at higher abundance. Using fastp at Q25 and MiXCR, TCRdb reprocessed the public reads and kept productive beta chains. Under each unique CDR3 protein, matching rows form one entry showing the most common genes and DNA. The V and J calls come from TCRdb's annotation, not from the publication. Within this sample are 500,000 to 650,000 distinct CDR3 sequences, with around 17% of them counted one time only. Around 16% of the sample is in the top ten clones.

On this clonotype itself: Its antigen is still unknown. The input lacks base qualities; no much larger clone sits a single base away.

Relative to germline, V is 1 base shorter and J is 4 bases shorter, with 10 bases between their ends. The germline V gene supplies CDR1 MGHRA and CDR2 YSYEKL. From the cysteine through the phenylalanine, the CDR3 covers 14 amino acids. This entry keeps only the CDR3 DNA: 42 bases, framed from base 1. The sequences come from PBMCs, collected around 5 days after the first yellow fever vaccination. In this chain, TRBV4-1 is recombined with TRBJ1-2; there is no confident call for the D gene. The receptor was derived from a man between 18 and 29 years old who received the YFV17D yellow fever vaccine. The DNA reads TGCGCCAGCAGCCAAGGAAACACCCCCTATGGCTACACCTTC. This is translated as CASSQGNTPYGYTF.